This is a list of T cell receptor beta chains from one sample in a study of regulatory T cells in long-lasting Graves disease. TCRdb redid the calling of the multiplex PCR reads with MiXCR, one entry per CDR3 protein. This repertoire shows approximately 290,000 distinct CDR3 sequences, roughly a fifth found once; its top ten account for roughly three fifths. The sample consisted of peripheral blood mononuclear cells (PBMCs), taken when the disease was refractory, from a patient treated with antithyroid drugs. The source is a female donor with Graves disease. Both conserved end residues are part of each CDR3. Each record gives: CDR3 DNA, CDR3 protein, V gene, D gene, J gene, clone size. D genes are given only for firm matches. Only part of the rows carry a size: once, few, many, or a class if the clone is expanded.

CDR3nt: TGTGCCAGCAGGGAGGGATTTGGTCAGCCCCAGCATTTT
CDR3aa: CASREGFGQPQHF
v_gene: TRBV28
d_gene: -
j_gene: TRBJ1-5
abundance: -

CDR3nt: TGTGCCAACCCCCCTCATTGGCAGGGGGCTCGAGGCTACACCTTC
CDR3aa: CANPPHWQGARGYTF
v_gene: TRBV6-1
d_gene: TRBD1
j_gene: TRBJ1-2
abundance: many

CDR3nt: TGTGCCAGCAGTTTAACTAGGGCGAATGAAAAACTGTTTTTT
CDR3aa: CASSLTRANEKLFF
v_gene: TRBV12-3/TRBV12-4
d_gene: -
j_gene: TRBJ1-4
abundance: many

CDR3nt: TGTGCCAGCAGTGAAGAGGCGGTAGCGGGAGTAGGAGAGACCCAGTACTTC
CDR3aa: CASSEEAVAGVGETQYF
v_gene: TRBV6-1
d_gene: TRBD2
j_gene: TRBJ2-5
abundance: many

CDR3nt: TGTGCCAGCAGTGATACTAGCGGGAGTTGGGACACCGGGGAGCTGTTTTTT
CDR3aa: CASSDTSGSWDTGELFF
v_gene: TRBV2
d_gene: TRBD2
j_gene: TRBJ2-2
abundance: many

CDR3nt: TGCGCCAGCAGCCTGGGGGGGCCGGGTCAGCCCCAGCATTTT
CDR3aa: CASSLGGPGQPQHF
v_gene: TRBV5-1
d_gene: -
j_gene: TRBJ1-5
abundance: few

CDR3nt: TGTGCCAGCAGCCGATCGGGGAGGGGGTCTGAAGCTTTCTTT
CDR3aa: CASSRSGRGSEAFF
v_gene: TRBV6-2/TRBV6-3
d_gene: -
j_gene: TRBJ1-1
abundance: -

CDR3nt: TGTGCCAGCAGCATCCGGGACCCCGGGGAGAGAATGAACACTGAAGCTTTCTTT
CDR3aa: CASSIRDPGERMNTEAFF
v_gene: TRBV7-9
d_gene: -
j_gene: TRBJ1-1
abundance: -

CDR3nt: TGTGCCTGGAGTGTCGGGCACGCGGAGACCCAGTACTTC
CDR3aa: CAWSVGHAETQYF
v_gene: TRBV30
d_gene: -
j_gene: TRBJ2-5
abundance: -

CDR3nt: TGTGCCAGCAGCCCACTGGACGCGGAACTGCACTATGGCTACACCTTC
CDR3aa: CASSPLDAELHYGYTF
v_gene: TRBV7-6
d_gene: -
j_gene: TRBJ1-2
abundance: few

CDR3nt: TGTGCCAGCAGGCAGGGTCCCTATAATTCACCCCTCCACTTT
CDR3aa: CASRQGPYNSPLHF
v_gene: TRBV7-2
d_gene: -
j_gene: TRBJ1-6
abundance: -

CDR3nt: TGTGCCAGCAGTCCGGTTGACAGGGTCGGGAATGAAAAACTGTTTTTT
CDR3aa: CASSPVDRVGNEKLFF
v_gene: TRBV12-3/TRBV12-4
d_gene: TRBD1
j_gene: TRBJ1-4
abundance: many

CDR3nt: TGCGCCAGCAGCCAAGATATAGGGACGGAGACCCAGTACTTC
CDR3aa: CASSQDIGTETQYF
v_gene: TRBV4-3
d_gene: -
j_gene: TRBJ2-5
abundance: -

CDR3nt: TGTGCCAGCACCCAGGGGCAGATTAATGGCTACACCTTC
CDR3aa: CASTQGQINGYTF
v_gene: TRBV11-2
d_gene: -
j_gene: TRBJ1-2
abundance: many

CDR3nt: TGCGCCAGCAGTGAGGGCAGGGAGGACACCGGGGAGCTGTTTTTT
CDR3aa: CASSEGREDTGELFF
v_gene: TRBV10-1
d_gene: -
j_gene: TRBJ2-2
abundance: many

CDR3nt: TGTGCCATCAGTGGCGCCACCGGGACGGAGGGTAAACTGTTTTTT
CDR3aa: CAISGATGTEGKLFF
v_gene: TRBV10-3
d_gene: -
j_gene: TRBJ1-4
abundance: many

CDR3nt: TGTGCCAGCAGCGCCCCGGGCGGGGGGGAGCTGTTTTTT
CDR3aa: CASSAPGGGELFF
v_gene: TRBV9
d_gene: -
j_gene: TRBJ2-2
abundance: -

CDR3nt: TGTGCCAGCAGCTTATGGGCAGGGGAGACCCAGTACTTC
CDR3aa: CASSLWAGETQYF
v_gene: TRBV7-9
d_gene: -
j_gene: TRBJ2-5
abundance: -

CDR3nt: TGTGCCAGCAGCGTAGGGGACAGTCCAGACTACGAGCAGTACTTC
CDR3aa: CASSVGDSPDYEQYF
v_gene: TRBV9
d_gene: TRBD1
j_gene: TRBJ2-7
abundance: once

CDR3nt: TGCAGTGCTAGCAGGACTAGCGGGACCCCCGGGACCCAGTACTTC
CDR3aa: CSASRTSGTPGTQYF
v_gene: TRBV20-1
d_gene: TRBD2
j_gene: TRBJ2-5
abundance: -

CDR3nt: TGTGCCAGCACCTGGGGGCCGGGACAGGGGATAGGAGGCTACACCTTC
CDR3aa: CASTWGPGQGIGGYTF
v_gene: TRBV12-3/TRBV12-4
d_gene: TRBD1
j_gene: TRBJ1-2
abundance: many

CDR3nt: TGCAGTGCTAGTTGGGATGTCAACTATGGCTACACCTTC
CDR3aa: CSASWDVNYGYTF
v_gene: TRBV20-1
d_gene: -
j_gene: TRBJ1-2
abundance: many

CDR3nt: TGTGCCAGCAGCCCAGGGAGGGGCGCTAATCAGCCCCAGCATTTT
CDR3aa: CASSPGRGANQPQHF
v_gene: TRBV7-2
d_gene: -
j_gene: TRBJ1-5
abundance: -